This TCR beta chain was captured in a study of CD8+CD57+ T cells in acquired aplastic anemia. Researchers used genomic DNA as the template to profile TCR beta VDJ and CDR3. TCRdb reanalysed the reads using MiXCR and keeps one entry per CDR3 protein. The repertoire includes around 130,000 distinct CDR3 sequences, 40% to 60% of them detected once, and around 2.3% sits in the top ten. Broader study findings: No significant patient-versus-control difference appeared in CD8+ Simpson's diversity.

Concerning this clonotype itself: Its target is not known.

CDR1 is MNHNS and CDR2 is SASEGT in the germline V gene. Trimming cost V 5 bases and J 5 bases, with 10 bases left between them. This CDR3 spans 14 amino acids. The clonotype was recovered from a human donor in good health, serving as a control. The sample taken for sequencing was sorted CD4+, CD8+, or CD8+CD57+ T cells (not recorded which) from PBMCs. J is TRBJ1-6 and V is TRBV6-1; D remains unclear. In nucleotides, the CDR3 is TGTGCCAGCAGTCTTTCCATGGATAATTCACCCCTCCACTTT. It translates to CASSLSMDNSPLHF.